This note documents a single TCR beta chain sequence. The CDR3 loop spans 14 amino acids. The germline V gene encodes CDR1 SGDLS and CDR2 YYNGEE. The data were taken from a study of cytomegalovirus exposure and HLA in healthy donors. 13 Jbeta primers and 60 Vbeta primers were used for the PCR. TCRdb's copy holds only in-frame clones and misses some; the assay was immunoSEQ multiplex PCR. The sample table includes 150,000 to 200,000 clones. Sequencing used PBMCs. The clonotype originates from a woman aged 60 to 75 in good health and CMV-seronegative. The V call is TRBV9, the J call TRBJ2-5, with D perhaps TRBD2 (5 bases). The DNA end lines up better with TRBJ2-7; the J call may be wrong. The CDR3 DNA is TGTGCCAGCAGCGTAGTAGGGAGCTCCTACGAGCAGTACTTC. It yields the protein CASSVVGSSYEQYF.